These T cell receptor beta chains were read from a single sample in a study of control samples from healthy donors and cancer patients. The method was immunoSEQ multiplex PCR; TCRdb's version includes in-frame clones alone and lacks a portion of them. The data contain roughly 130,000 clones, roughly 90% of them seen just once; the ten biggest clones take up less than 2.5%. Material: blood. The receptors were sampled from a man between 18 and 35 years old in good health. Both conserved end residues are part of each CDR3. The D gene is left open where the match is weak. Clone size is stated in some rows and not others, as once, few, many or a class when expanded.

d_call | j_call | v_call | clone_size | cdr3_aa | cdr3_nt
- | TRBJ1-4 | TRBV5-4 | - | CASSLVSPGSNEKLFF | TGTGCCAGCAGCTTGGTTAGTCCAGGGTCTAATGAAAAACTGTTTTTT
TRBD2 | TRBJ2-5 | TRBV7-8 | - | CASSLAWWGLAGQETQYF | TGTGCCAGCAGCTTAGCGTGGTGGGGACTAGCGGGACAAGAGACCCAGTACTTC
- | TRBJ2-2 | TRBV24-1 | - | CATSDLQTNIGELFF | TGTGCCACCAGTGACTTACAGACGAACATCGGGGAGCTGTTTTTT
TRBD1 | TRBJ2-5 | TRBV15 | - | CATSRDRTGGQETQYF | TGTGCCACCAGCAGAGATCGGACAGGGGGCCAAGAGACCCAGTACTTC
- | TRBJ2-7 | TRBV28 | - | CASRTRDVQSREQYF | TGTGCCAGCAGAACAAGGGACGTGCAGTCGAGGGAGCAGTACTTC
TRBD1 | TRBJ1-3 | TRBV14 | - | CASSQDFFGGQGFGNTIYF | TGTGCCAGCAGCCAGGACTTTTTCGGGGGACAGGGATTTGGAAACACCATATATTTT
- | TRBJ2-3 | TRBV7-3 | - | CASSPQRIRGGTDTQYF | TGTGCCAGCAGCCCCCAGAGAATCAGGGGGGGGACAGATACGCAGTATTTT
- | TRBJ2-3 | TRBV9 | - | CASSVVDTDTQYF | TGTGCCAGCAGCGTAGTTGACACAGATACGCAGTATTTT
- | TRBJ2-5 | TRBV28 | - | CASSKGGRVETQYF | TGTGCCAGCAGTAAGGGGGGCAGGGTAGAGACCCAGTACTTC
- | TRBJ1-1 | TRBV6-5 | - | CASSQLYTEAFF | TGTGCCAGCAGCCAGTTGTACACTGAAGCTTTCTTT
TRBD2 | TRBJ2-2 | TRBV3-1/TRBV3-2 | - | CASSQDLGDWASGVIVGELFF | TGTGCCAGCAGCCAAGATTTGGGGGATTGGGCTAGCGGGGTGATCGTCGGGGAGCTGTTTTTT
- | TRBJ2-1 | TRBV7-3 | - | CASSSTVNNEQFF | TGTGCCAGCAGCTCGACTGTGAACAATGAGCAGTTCTTC
- | TRBJ1-2 | TRBV30 | once | CAWSVKTAGFLSGYTF | TGTGCCTGGAGTGTAAAAACCGCCGGTTTTCTTAGCGGCTACACCTTC
TRBD1 | TRBJ1-5 | TRBV3-1/TRBV3-2 | few | CASSLDRGGNQPQHF | TGTGCCAGCAGCCTTGACAGGGGAGGCAATCAGCCCCAGCATTTT
TRBD2 | TRBJ2-7 | TRBV27 | - | CASRPTSGGPVEQYF | TGTGCCAGCAGGCCCACTAGCGGGGGGCCCGTCGAGCAGTACTTC
- | TRBJ1-5 | TRBV6-5 | - | CASSYRGNQPQHF | TGTGCCAGCAGTTACAGGGGCAATCAGCCCCAGCATTTT
- | TRBJ2-3 | TRBV11-2 | - | CASSLGVGRWKQYF | TGTGCCAGCAGCTTAGGAGTCGGACGGTGGAAGCAGTATTTT
- | TRBJ1-2 | TRBV29-1 | - | CSVGAGDGYTF | TGCAGCGTTGGGGCCGGGGATGGCTACACCTTC
- | TRBJ1-5 | TRBV5-1 | - | CASSPGTPNQPQHF | TGCGCCAGCAGCCCGGGGACTCCCAATCAGCCCCAGCATTTT
TRBD2 | TRBJ2-3 | TRBV3-1/TRBV3-2 | - | CASSHPAGADTQYF | TGTGCCAGCAGCCACCCAGCGGGGGCAGATACGCAGTATTTT
- | TRBJ1-1 | TRBV19 | - | CASSRRLYENTEAFF | TGTGCCAGTAGTAGACGTCTCTATGAGAACACTGAAGCTTTCTTT
- | TRBJ2-7 | TRBV27 | once | CATRLGSYEQYF | TGTGCCACCCGGCTGGGCTCCTACGAGCAGTACTTC
- | TRBJ1-2 | TRBV24-1 | - | CATSDTGQGYTF | TGTGCCACCAGTGATACAGGACAAGGCTACACCTTC
- | TRBJ2-2 | TRBV24-1 | - | CATRQGTGELFF | TGTGCCACCAGACAGGGCACCGGGGAGCTGTTTTTT
- | TRBJ1-5 | TRBV18 | - | CASSREEREPQHF | TGTGCCAGCTCCAGGGAGGAAAGGGAGCCCCAGCATTTT
- | TRBJ1-1 | TRBV6-1 | - | CASSEKIARGTEAFF | TGTGCCAGCAGTGAAAAGATCGCCAGGGGAACTGAAGCTTTCTTT
TRBD2 | TRBJ2-2 | TRBV19 | - | CASSILAGGPGTGELFF | TGTGCCAGTAGTATCCTAGCGGGGGGGCCGGGAACCGGGGAGCTGTTTTTT
- | TRBJ2-1 | TRBV13 | - | CASSGGVTGEQFF | TGTGCCAGCAGCGGGGGTGTCACGGGTGAGCAGTTCTTC
- | TRBJ1-5 | TRBV6-5 | - | CASGSNQPQHF | TGTGCCAGCGGCTCCAATCAGCCCCAGCATTTT
TRBD1 | TRBJ2-3 | TRBV11-2 | - | CASSQGQVPSNTQYF | TGTGCCAGCAGCCAGGGACAGGTCCCCTCCAATACGCAGTATTTT
- | TRBJ2-7 | TRBV5-1 | - | CASRGQYEQYF | TGCGCCAGCAGGGGGCAATACGAGCAGTACTTC
- | TRBJ1-3 | TRBV7-9 | - | CASSLADTGLRGNTIYF | TGTGCCAGCAGCTTAGCGGACACAGGGTTGCGCGGAAACACCATATATTTT
TRBD1 | TRBJ1-5 | TRBV2 | - | CASSGDSHSNQPQHF | TGTGCCAGCAGCGGGGACAGCCATAGCAATCAGCCCCAGCATTTT
- | TRBJ2-2 | TRBV27 | - | CASSSLAWGGGELFF | TGTGCCAGCAGTTCCCTAGCTTGGGGTGGCGGGGAGCTGTTTTTT
- | TRBJ1-3 | TRBV9 | - | CASSVDGKQGVGNTIYF | TGTGCCAGCAGCGTAGATGGGAAACAGGGAGTAGGAAACACCATATATTTT
TRBD2 | TRBJ2-3 | TRBV28 | - | CASSPAGGPVDTQYF | TGTGCCAGCAGTCCAGCGGGGGGGCCGGTGGATACGCAGTATTTT
- | TRBJ2-5 | TRBV5-1 | - | CASSLGGPKGETQYF | TGCGCCAGCAGCTTGGGGGGGCCTAAGGGAGAGACCCAGTACTTC
TRBD2 | TRBJ2-5 | TRBV6-6 | - | CASSWVAGAPETQYF | TGTGCCAGCAGTTGGGTAGCGGGGGCCCCAGAGACCCAGTACTTC
- | TRBJ2-7 | TRBV9 | - | CASSPKDSLPYEQYF | TGTGCCAGCAGCCCCAAGGACAGTCTCCCTTACGAGCAGTACTTC
TRBD1 | TRBJ1-4 | TRBV28 | - | CASTTGGQGNEKLFF | TGTGCCAGCACTACGGGGGGACAGGGGAATGAAAAACTGTTTTTT
TRBD1 | TRBJ1-2 | TRBV18 | - | CASSPTRDSANYGYTF | TGTGCCAGCTCACCAACCCGGGACAGCGCTAACTATGGCTACACCTTC
- | TRBJ2-1 | TRBV19 | - | CASSIAPGTSDGILYNEQFF | TGTGCCAGTAGTATAGCCCCGGGGACTTCCGATGGAATACTTTACAATGAGCAGTTCTTC
- | TRBJ2-3 | TRBV2 | - | CASSGGLTDTQYF | TGTGCCAGCAGCGGAGGATTAACAGATACGCAGTATTTT
- | TRBJ2-5 | TRBV30 | - | CAWSLWRSIQETQYF | TGTGCCTGGAGCTTGTGGCGGAGCATCCAAGAGACCCAGTACTTC
- | TRBJ2-2 | TRBV29-1 | - | CGWWVTGELFF | TGCGGGTGGTGGGTCACCGGGGAGCTGTTTTTT
- | TRBJ1-2 | TRBV30 | - | CAWTGGVLDYGYTF | TGTGCCTGGACCGGGGGAGTCCTCGACTATGGCTACACCTTC
- | TRBJ1-6 | TRBV13 | once | CASSSREPLHF | TGTGCCAGCAGCTCTAGGGAGCCCCTCCACTTT
TRBD1 | TRBJ1-2 | TRBV19 | - | CASTAGTGGYTF | TGTGCCAGTACCGCCGGGACAGGGGGCTACACCTTC
TRBD1 | TRBJ2-5 | TRBV24-1 | - | CATSPTDNKQGGAQETQYF | TGTGCCACCAGTCCGACCGATAACAAACAGGGGGGAGCCCAAGAGACCCAGTACTTC
- | TRBJ1-6 | TRBV28 | - | CASSWSRSRDSPLHF | TGTGCCAGCAGTTGGTCCCGGTCCCGCGATTCACCCCTCCACTTT
- | TRBJ1-4 | TRBV11-3 | - | CASSSRAARSTNEKLFF | TGTGCCAGCAGCTCTAGGGCAGCCCGTTCAACTAATGAAAAACTGTTTTTT
TRBD1 | TRBJ2-4 | TRBV30 | once | CAWSVQGANIQYF | TGTGCCTGGAGTGTACAGGGGGCGAACATTCAGTACTTC
- | TRBJ1-6 | TRBV5-8 | few | CASPKDPGSYNSPLHF | TGTGCCAGCCCAAAAGACCCGGGCTCCTATAATTCACCCCTCCACTTT
- | TRBJ2-1 | TRBV7-2 | - | CASSLNLGINEQFF | TGTGCCAGCAGCTTAAATCTGGGAATTAACGAGCAGTTCTTC
TRBD1 | TRBJ2-3 | TRBV30 | - | CAWRGQGASTDTQYF | TGTGCCTGGAGGGGCCAGGGGGCTAGCACAGATACGCAGTATTTT